These 20 T cell receptor beta chains were all obtained from the same sample, sequenced in a study of T cells and Merkel cell carcinoma outcomes. Sequencing was performed with immunoSEQ multiplex PCR; in TCRdb, only in-frame clones are kept and a portion is missing. The sample includes fewer than 250 clones, 85% to 95% of them seen just once. Sequencing was done on a sample of tumor tissue from Merkel cell carcinoma. These TCRs come from a human donor with Merkel cell carcinoma.

This chain joins TRBV7-3 and TRBJ2-5; D may correspond to TRBD1 or TRBD2 (5 bases each). CDR3 size: 13 residues. Trimming pared 2 bases from V and 2 bases from J, leaving 6 bases between. Germline V gene lookup returns CDR1 SGHTA and CDR2 FQGTGA. CDR3 sequence (DNA): TGTGCCAGCAGCTTATGGGGGCAAGAGACCCAGTACTTC. Translated, it gives CASSLWGQETQYF.

J is TRBJ2-2 and V is TRBV5-1, with D hard to call. Germline V gene lookup returns CDR1 SGHRS and CDR2 YFSETQ. Trimming took off 0 bases at V and 1 base at J, with 4 bases between the two ends. The CDR3 covers 14 residues. The CDR3 region is CASSLAGNTGELFF. The CDR3 DNA is TGCGCCAGCAGCTTGGCAGGGAACACCGGGGAGCTGTTTTTT.

The CDR3, as DNA: TGTGCCAGCCGGGGGCTAGCGGGAGGGAGCAATGAGCAGTTCTTC. This codes for CASRGLAGGSNEQFF. The chain carries TRBV2 and TRBJ2-1; TRBD2 matches at 12 bases. V dropped 8 bases and J dropped 6; count of bases not matched to a gene: 8. The CDR3 has 15 residues. CDR1 SNHLY and CDR2 FYNNEI come from the germline V gene.

This rearrangement joins TRBV9 to TRBJ1-4; no clear D. The CDR3 extends over 13 amino acids. Germline CDR1 and CDR2: SGDLS and YYNGEE. Between the trimmed V and J ends, which lost 4 bases and 10 bases, there was a span of 14 bases. The CDR3 protein is CASSSPGVGKLFF. CDR3 sequence (DNA): TGTGCCAGCAGCTCTCCAGGAGTCGGAAAACTGTTTTTT.

The rearrangement links TRBV7-9 to TRBJ2-5, with D possibly being TRBD2 (6 bases). CDR1 and CDR2 from the germline V gene are SEHNR and FQNEAQ (reference sequence). The ends were cut back, 5 bases at V and 4 bases at J, with 14 bases in the middle. The CDR3 has 14 residues. The CDR3 loop reads CASSPGLRIETQYF. The CDR3 nucleotides read TGTGCCAGCAGCCCGGGACTCAGAATAGAGACCCAGTACTTC.

The gene calls are TRBV19 and TRBJ2-5; D tentatively reads TRBD1 or TRBD2 (6 bases each). The V and J ends lost 2 bases and 5 bases respectively, with 15 bases between them. CDR1 is LNHDA, CDR2 SQIVND, per germline (reference sequence). The CDR3 totals 15 residues. CDR3 protein: CASSIRGTPTETQYF. CDR3 nucleotides: TGTGCCAGTAGTATAAGGGGGACTCCTACGGAGACCCAGTACTTC.

This chain connects TRBV10-3 to TRBJ1-2; 8 bases map to TRBD1. After removal of 8 bases from V and 4 bases from J, the junction contained 12 bases not matched to a gene. CDR3 size: 15 residues. The germline gives CDR1 ENHRY, CDR2 SYGVKD. CDR3 coding DNA: TGTGCCATCCACCCCGGGACAGGCCGATTCTATGGCTACACCTTC. Protein: CAIHPGTGRFYGYTF.

CDR3 in amino acids: CASSPSLVAFTDTQYF. The CDR3 nucleotides are TGCGCCAGCAGCCCCTCGCTGGTAGCCTTCACAGATACGCAGTATTTT. The chain has TRBV5-1 and TRBJ2-3; no reliable D call. Germline loops: CDR1 SGHRS, CDR2 YFSETQ. This CDR3 spans 16 amino acids. The V end lost 4 bases, the J end lost 2 bases, and 17 bases lay between the germline ends.

The chain combines TRBV15 with TRBJ1-2; 8 bases match TRBD1. CDR3 size: 15 residues. From germline, CDR1 is LNHNV and CDR2 YYDKDF (reference sequence). J was trimmed by 3 bases and V by 3 bases; bases with no gene match: 6. Here the CDR3 DNA reads TGTGCCACCAGCAGGAGGACAGGGAGGGACTATGGCTACACCTTC. This encodes CATSRRTGRDYGYTF. Complete variable domain (other parts from reference TRBV15 and TRBJ1-2): DAMVIQNPRYQVTQFGKPVTLSCSQTLNHNVMYWYQQKSSQAPKLLFHYYDKDFNNEADTPDNFQSRRPNTSFCFLDIRSPGLGDTAMYLCATSRRTGRDYGYTFGSGTRLTVV.

J is TRBJ1-5 and V is TRBV5-1, with D unclear. This CDR3 has 15 residues. Trimming took off 1 base at V and 0 bases at J, with 8 bases between the two ends. Germline V gives CDR1 SGHRS, CDR2 YFSETQ. The CDR3 DNA is TGCGCCAGCAGCTTGTTGGGTAATAGCAATCAGCCCCAGCATTTT. Protein sequence: CASSLLGNSNQPQHF.

The gene calls are TRBV2 and TRBJ1-5; D might be TRBD1 (5 bases). The CDR3 is 16 amino acids. V lost 8 bases to trimming and J lost 1 base, with 18 bases between them. Germline CDR1 SNHLY, CDR2 FYNNEI. This CDR3 is CASPGTSGRSNQPQHF. CDR3 sequence (DNA): TGTGCCAGCCCCGGGACCTCGGGACGGAGCAATCAGCCCCAGCATTTT. Supplemented by reference TRBV2 and TRBJ1-5, the full variable domain reads EPEVTQTPSHQVTQMGQEVILRCVPISNHLYFYWYRQILGQKVEFLVSFYNNEISEKSEIFDDQFSVERPDGSNFTLKIRSTKLEDSAMYFCASPGTSGRSNQPQHFGDGTRLSIL.

CDR3 DNA: TGTGCCAGCAGTTACTCTGGGGCGATGAACACTGAAGCTTTCTTT. The encoded protein is CASSYSGAMNTEAFF. The J gene is TRBJ1-1, the V gene TRBV6-5, with D perhaps matching TRBD1 (5 bases). The CDR3 has 15 amino acids. CDR1 and CDR2 from the germline V gene are MNHEY and SVGAGI. V was clipped by 0 bases and J by 0 bases, with 8 bases between them.

V usage is TRBV27 and J usage is TRBJ1-1, with 7 bases aligning to TRBD1. The J segment lost 6 bases and the V segment lost 3 bases, leaving 4 bases of the junction unmatched. Germline-derived CDR1 and CDR2 are MNHEY and SMNVEV (reference sequence). The CDR3 is 13 amino acids. Here the CDR3 reads CASSLTGPAEAFF. CDR3 in DNA: TGTGCCAGCAGTTTGACAGGGCCCGCTGAAGCTTTCTTT.

The chain is built from TRBV9 and TRBJ2-5, with TRBD2 identical over 7 bases. CDR1 is SGDLS, CDR2 YYNGEE, per germline. V lost 0 bases to trimming and J lost 4 bases; unmatched junction nucleotides: 9. The CDR3 length is 16 residues. CDR3 in amino acids: CASSVAENSGSETQYF. The CDR3 DNA follows: TGTGCCAGCAGCGTAGCCGAGAATAGCGGGTCAGAGACCCAGTACTTC.

In this sample, this clone turned up once. The chain carries TRBV19 and TRBJ1-6; D gene ambiguous. The CDR3 extends over 13 amino acids. V lost 0 bases to trimming and J lost 6 bases, with 3 bases between them. CDR1 LNHDA and CDR2 SQIVND come from the germline V gene (reference sequence). The CDR3 DNA follows: TGTGCCAGTAGTATAGAAACTAATTCACCCCTCCACTTT. This translates into CASSIETNSPLHF.

The chain carries TRBV7-2 and TRBJ1-5; D not certain. Germline CDR1 reads SGHTA; CDR2 reads FQGNSA. Trimming stripped 0 bases from V and 6 bases from J, with 12 bases between. The CDR3 sequence is 15 residues long. The chain's CDR3 is CASSLALWGSQPQHF. The DNA for the CDR3 is TGTGCCAGCAGCTTAGCGCTCTGGGGAAGTCAGCCCCAGCATTTT.

Note on this clone: The junction departs from germline at one end; a sequencing error may be responsible. This chain uses TRBV18 with TRBJ2-5; D is ambiguous. Germline V CDR1 and CDR2: KGHSH, LQKENI. This CDR3 spans 13 amino acids. The CDR3 protein is CASSPTIQEIQYF. CDR3 coding DNA: TGTGCCAGCTCCCCCACGATACAAGAGATCCAGTACTTC.

The gene calls are TRBV7-2 and TRBJ2-3; TRBD2 is a possible D gene (6 bases). In germline, CDR1 is SGHTA, CDR2 FQGNSA. The CDR3 contains 13 residues. V was shortened by 2 bases and J by 6 bases, with 9 bases between the two germline ends. The CDR3 DNA reads TGTGCCAGCAGCTTATCCCGGGGGGATACGCAGTATTTT. It translates to CASSLSRGDTQYF.

CDR3 nucleotide sequence: TGTGCCAGCGGCCAGCCTTTAGAAGGGGGGGACACCGGGGAGCTGTTTTTT. Protein: CASGQPLEGGDTGELFF. The V gene is TRBV9, the J gene TRBJ2-2; D possibly corresponds to TRBD2 (7 bases). This CDR3 region has 17 residues. From germline, CDR1 is SGDLS and CDR2 YYNGEE. The germline V and J ends were trimmed by 7 bases and 3 bases, with 22 bases remaining between them.

For the CDR3, the DNA is TGTGCCAGCAGCCGGGACAGGGGATTCAATGAGCAGTTCTTC. It codes for CASSRDRGFNEQFF. The chain combines TRBV11-2 with TRBJ2-1; 10 bases agree with TRBD1. V trimming: 5 bases; J trimming: 6 bases; junction bases outside the gene matches: 4. This CDR3 spans 14 amino acids. Germline V lookup: CDR1 SGHAT, CDR2 FQNNGV.